The rows below give T cell receptor beta chains drawn from one sample of a study of immune heterogeneity within non-small cell lung tumors. One entry per CDR3 protein results from TCRdb running MiXCR on the multiplex PCR reads. The sample comprises approximately 2,500 distinct CDR3 sequences, roughly 14% of which are singletons, and 20% to 25% rests with the top ten. Sequences were obtained from lung tumor tissue. The source is a female donor with non-small cell lung cancer. Each CDR3 is given with its conserved first and last residue. The D gene is left open where the match is weak. Rows may omit the clone size; those that give it use once, few, many or a size class.

abundance,v_gene,j_gene,d_gene,CDR3nt,CDR3aa
.,TRBV27,TRBJ2-7,.,TGTGCCAGCAGCCGTACTCCAGCGTTTCACGAGGAGTACTTC,CASSRTPAFHEEYF
.,TRBV7-6,TRBJ1-1,.,TGTGCCAGCGGCCAGGTGAACACTGAAGCTTTCTTT,CASGQVNTEAFF
medium-sized,TRBV9,TRBJ2-1,TRBD1,TGTGCCAGCAGCCCAGAGGGGACAGGGGGCCCCAGCTCCTACAATGAGCAGTTCTTC,CASSPEGTGGPSSYNEQFF
.,TRBV5-5,TRBJ2-2,.,TGTGCCAGCAGCCAAGTGCGCGCCGGGGAGCTGTTTTTT,CASSQVRAGELFF
medium-sized,TRBV5-1,TRBJ2-1,.,TGCGCCAGCAGCTTAGGCGGGTACAATGAGCAGTTCTTC,CASSLGGYNEQFF
medium-sized,TRBV6-1,TRBJ2-7,.,TGTGCCAGCAGTGAAACCACTTCCTACGAGCAGTACTTC,CASSETTSYEQYF
medium-sized,TRBV15,TRBJ2-7,.,TGTGCCACCAGGGCAGGCACGGGGACCTACGAGCAGTACTTC,CATRAGTGTYEQYF
medium-sized,TRBV19,TRBJ1-2,.,TGTGCCAGTAGTAGGTTGGGCTATGGCTACACCTTC,CASSRLGYGYTF
medium-sized,TRBV11-2,TRBJ1-4,TRBD1,TGTGCCAGCAGCCTCTTGACAGGGGGACTAGCAACTAATGAAAAACTGTTTTTT,CASSLLTGGLATNEKLFF
once,TRBV28,TRBJ1-2,.,TGTGTCAGCGGGGGGATCTTAGAGGGTACGTTTGACTACACCTTC,CVSGGILEGTFDYTF
.,TRBV20-1,TRBJ2-5,.,TGCAGTGCTCCCCCCGGGAGCAGCTTGGAGACCCAGTACTTC,CSAPPGSSLETQYF
.,TRBV5-5,TRBJ2-5,.,TGTGCCAGCAGCTTGATCGGAGGGTCGGGGGAGACCCAGTACTTC,CASSLIGGSGETQYF
medium-sized,TRBV3-1,TRBJ2-7,.,TGTGCCAGCGCAAATCGGGGGGCTAATTCCTACGAGCAGTACTTC,CASANRGANSYEQYF
medium-sized,TRBV27,TRBJ2-3,.,TGTGCCAGCAGTTTCAGGGGCACAGATACGCAGTATTTT,CASSFRGTDTQYF
medium-sized,TRBV30,TRBJ1-1,.,TGTGCCTGGAGTGTACTAGGGCAGGGAAGCACTGAAGCTTTCTTT,CAWSVLGQGSTEAFF
many,TRBV4-1,TRBJ2-1,TRBD1,TGCGCCAGCAGCTTTCTCCCGGGACAGGGGAACAATGAGCAGTTCTTC,CASSFLPGQGNNEQFF
medium-sized,TRBV6-1,TRBJ2-7,.,TGTGCCAGCAGCCGGCAGGGGAACGCCTACGAGCAGTACTTC,CASSRQGNAYEQYF
medium-sized,TRBV5-1,TRBJ2-3,TRBD2,TGCGCCAGCAGCTTCGCGGGAGGGGGGACAGATACGCAGTATTTT,CASSFAGGGTDTQYF
medium-sized,TRBV10-1,TRBJ1-2,.,TGCGCCAGCAGCGACACCCAGGACAGTGGCTACACCTTC,CASSDTQDSGYTF
medium-sized,TRBV20-1,TRBJ2-5,TRBD2,TGCAGTGCTTACCGACTAGCGGGAGTTCTCGGAGAGACCCAGTACTTC,CSAYRLAGVLGETQYF
medium-sized,TRBV5-1,TRBJ1-1,.,TGCGCCAGCACCCCCGGGACAAGGAACACTGAAGCTTTCTTT,CASTPGTRNTEAFF
medium-sized,TRBV9,TRBJ1-4,.,TGTGCCAGCAGCGTAGGTGGAGGTGGGTCCGAACTCGGTGAAAAACTGTTTTTT,CASSVGGGGSELGEKLFF
.,TRBV30,TRBJ2-3,.,TGTGCCTGGAGTGGGGGGGGGGGGCGCACAGATACGCAGTATTTT,CAWSGGGGRTDTQYF
large,TRBV6-1,TRBJ1-3,TRBD1,TGTGCCAGCAGTGATCGGGACAGAGGTAGAAACACCATATATTTT,CASSDRDRGRNTIYF
medium-sized,TRBV3-1,TRBJ2-7,TRBD2,TGTGCCAGCAGCCAGGTAGCGGGGGCGTACGAGCAGTACTTC,CASSQVAGAYEQYF
.,TRBV7-3,TRBJ2-2,TRBD1,TGTGCCAGCAGCACACCGGCGGGACAGGGTGACACCGGGGAGATGTTTTTT,CASSTPAGQGDTGEMFF
medium-sized,TRBV5-6,TRBJ2-7,.,TGTGCCAGCAGCGTAACGGACAGTGCCACCTACGAGCAGTACTTC,CASSVTDSATYEQYF
many,TRBV4-1,TRBJ2-3,.,TGCGCCAGCAGCTTCAGAGCGGCAGATACGCAGTATTTT,CASSFRAADTQYF
many,TRBV19,TRBJ2-1,.,TGTGCCAGTAGTATAAATCCCGGGTTAGATGAGCAGTTCTTC,CASSINPGLDEQFF
medium-sized,TRBV6-1,TRBJ2-2,TRBD1,TGTGCCAGCAGCCCCGGGACAGGGTCGGGGGAGCTGTTTTTT,CASSPGTGSGELFF
medium-sized,TRBV7-3,TRBJ2-1,TRBD1,TGTGCCAGCAGCTCCGCGACAGGGGGGCGCTACAATGAGCAGTTCTTC,CASSSATGGRYNEQFF
medium-sized,TRBV20-1,TRBJ2-7,TRBD2,TGCAGTGCTGAGGGACTAGCGGGGACCTACGAGCAGTACTTC,CSAEGLAGTYEQYF
medium-sized,TRBV5-1,TRBJ1-1,.,TGCGCCAGCAGCTTGATCGGGGAAATGAACACTGAAGCTTTCTTT,CASSLIGEMNTEAFF
.,TRBV30,TRBJ1-1,TRBD1,TGTGCCTGGAGTCTCAGGGGGCCTAGGAACACTGAAGCTTTCTTT,CAWSLRGPRNTEAFF
medium-sized,TRBV28,TRBJ1-1,.,TGTGCCAGCAGTTTTTCTGGGGGCGGCACTGAAGCTTTCTTT,CASSFSGGGTEAFF
.,TRBV7-9,TRBJ2-5,TRBD1,TGTGCCAGCAGCCGGACAGGGAACCACCAAGAGACCCAGTACTTC,CASSRTGNHQETQYF
medium-sized,TRBV12-3/TRBV12-4,TRBJ1-3,.,TGTGCCAGCAGTTTCCGGCGGAACTCTGGAAACACCATATATTTT,CASSFRRNSGNTIYF
medium-sized,TRBV9,TRBJ2-2,TRBD2,TGTGCCAGCAGCGTAGTAGCGGGAGGTAACACCGGGGAGCTGTTTTTT,CASSVVAGGNTGELFF
medium-sized,TRBV20-1,TRBJ1-3,.,TGCAGTGCTAGAGCCGACAAGACCTCTGGAAACACCATATATTTT,CSARADKTSGNTIYF
medium-sized,TRBV6-1,TRBJ2-1,TRBD2,TGTGCCAGCAGTTCGGCTAGCGGGAAAGGAGCGTACAATGAGCAGTTCTTC,CASSSASGKGAYNEQFF
medium-sized,TRBV28,TRBJ1-6,TRBD1,TGTGCCAGCAGTTCCCAGGTGGGACAGCCCCACTTT,CASSSQVGQPHF
medium-sized,TRBV7-3,TRBJ2-1,TRBD2,TGTGCCAGCCGTGTTCTCCCGGGACTAGATAATGAGCAGTTCTTC,CASRVLPGLDNEQFF
medium-sized,TRBV12-3/TRBV12-4,TRBJ1-2,.,TGTGCCAGCAGTTTGCAGGGCTATGGCTACACCTTC,CASSLQGYGYTF
medium-sized,TRBV20-1,TRBJ1-5,.,TGCAGTGCTAGAGAGACGGGACGCGGACAGCCCCAGCATTTT,CSARETGRGQPQHF
many,TRBV2,TRBJ2-5,.,TGTGCCAGCAATGGGGCGGGTTCAGAGACCCAGTACTTC,CASNGAGSETQYF
.,TRBV5-1,TRBJ2-1,TRBD2,TGCGCCAGCAGCCCAAGACTAGCGGGAGTTGAGCAGTTCTTC,CASSPRLAGVEQFF
medium-sized,TRBV20-1,TRBJ1-1,TRBD1,TGCAGTGCAAATCCGGGACAGGGGGGCACTGAAGCTTTCTTT,CSANPGQGGTEAFF
medium-sized,TRBV12-3/TRBV12-4,TRBJ2-3,.,TGTGCCAGCAGTTTGATGGACGCAGATACGCAGTATTTT,CASSLMDADTQYF
medium-sized,TRBV19,TRBJ1-2,TRBD1,TGTGCCAGTACTTACGGGACAGGGCGCTATGGCTACACCTTC,CASTYGTGRYGYTF
medium-sized,TRBV7-3,TRBJ2-2,TRBD1,TGTGCCAGCAGCTACAGGGGGCGCACCGGGGAGCTGTTTTTT,CASSYRGRTGELFF
medium-sized,TRBV18,TRBJ2-7,.,TGTGCCAGCTCGACAGGCTACGAGCAGTACTTC,CASSTGYEQYF
medium-sized,TRBV7-8,TRBJ1-4,.,TGTGCCAGCAGCCCCGACAATGAAAAACTGTTTTTT,CASSPDNEKLFF
medium-sized,TRBV6-1,TRBJ2-1,TRBD2,TGTGCCAGCACTCTACTAGCGGGAGGGACTAATGAGCAGTTCTTC,CASTLLAGGTNEQFF